Following are 6 T cell receptor beta chains from one sample sequenced in a study of T cells of healthy individuals listed by TCRdb under 2018. The library was generated by 5' RACE. Instrument on record: Illumina MiSeq. The public reads were quality trimmed at Q25 with fastp and then assembled into clones with MiXCR by TCRdb, keeping productive beta chains. Every entry covers one CDR3 protein and lists the most common genes and DNA from its rows. Within this sample are around 100,000 distinct CDR3 sequences, with around 17% of them counted one time only. The top ten clonotypes cover roughly 6.2% of the sample. Receptors were obtained from a human donor in good health.

J is TRBJ1-2 and V is TRBV19; possibly TRBD1 for D (5 bases). From germline, CDR1 is LNHDA and CDR2 SQIVND (reference sequence). The CDR3 loop spans 12 amino acids. The ends were cut back, 6 bases at V and 5 bases at J, with 10 bases in the middle. The DNA of the CDR3 is TGTGCCAGTAGGGGGACCGGTTATGGCTACACCTTC. Amino acids: CASRGTGYGYTF.

Only a few counts were recorded for this clonotype. The chain is built from TRBV10-1 and TRBJ2-1, with D possibly TRBD2 on 5 matching bases. The CDR3 spans 16 residues. V lost 6 bases and J lost 10, with 25 bases in between. Germline CDR1 and CDR2: WNHNN and SYGVQD (reference sequence). CDR3 in amino acids: CASSTGQSPRRAEQFF. The CDR3 bases are TGCGCCAGCAGCACCGGTCAATCTCCTAGGCGGGCCGAGCAGTTCTTC.

The chain links TRBV4-2 to TRBJ2-5; D remains unclear. CDR1 is LGHNA, CDR2 YNFKEQ, per germline. Trimming removed 3 bases from V and 1 base from J, with 6 bases in between. The CDR3 has 13 amino acids. In DNA, the CDR3 is TGTGCCAGCAGCCAGGGCAGCCAAGAGACCCAGTACTTC. It codes for CASSQGSQETQYF.

This chain links TRBV4-3 with TRBJ1-5, with 10 bases identical to TRBD1. The junction had 8 bases not matched to a gene; V was cut back by 0 bases and J by 0 bases. Germline values: CDR1 LGHNA, CDR2 YSLEER. The CDR3 runs to 19 residues. CDR3 in amino acids: CASSQDPMTGGFSNQPQHF. CDR3 nucleotides: TGCGCCAGCAGCCAAGATCCGATGACAGGGGGCTTTAGCAATCAGCCCCAGCATTTT.

The chain employs TRBV18 and TRBJ1-1; 9 nucleotides align to TRBD1. CDR1 is KGHSH and CDR2 is LQKENI in the germline V gene. The CDR3 runs 13 residues. Trimming removed 6 bases from V and 5 bases from J; junction bases left unmatched: 4. Here the CDR3 DNA reads TGTGCCAGCTCGAGACAGGGGGAGACTGAAGCTTTCTTT. Amino acids: CASSRQGETEAFF. Using reference TRBV18 and TRBJ1-1 for the parts outside the CDR3, the full variable domain is NAGVMQNPRHLVRRRGQEARLRCSPMKGHSHVYWYRQLPEEGLKFMVYLQKENIIDESGMPKERFSAEFPKEGPSILRIQQVVRGDSAAYFCASSRQGETEAFFGQGTRLTVV.

This rearrangement joins TRBV9 to TRBJ1-2; D not certain. The germline gives CDR1 SGDLS, CDR2 YYNGEE. Trimming stripped 0 bases from V and 1 base from J, with 7 bases between. CDR3 length: 14 amino acids. The CDR3 is CASSVDGNNYGYTF. CDR3 DNA: TGTGCCAGCAGCGTAGACGGAAATAACTATGGCTACACCTTC.